Listed below are T cell receptor beta chains from one sample, sequenced in a study of naive and memory T cell subsets. TCRdb used MiXCR to reprocess the UMI-ligation and nested PCR reads, holding one entry per CDR3 protein. The sample comprises 95,000 to 150,000 distinct CDR3 sequences, over 30% of which are singletons, and approximately 0.88% rests with the top ten. Material for sequencing was central memory CD4+ T cells from blood. These receptor sequences come from a human donor in good health. Both conserved end residues are part of each CDR3. Fields, in order: D gene, J gene, V gene, CDR3 length, clone size, CDR3 protein, CDR3 DNA. D genes are given only for firm matches. The size of a clone is reported for some rows only, either as once, few or many, or as a class for expanded clones.

D gene: NA
J gene: TRBJ2-7
V gene: TRBV20-1
CDR3 length: 15
clone size: NA
CDR3 protein: CSARETRHSSYEQYF
CDR3 DNA: TGCAGTGCCAGAGAGACGAGGCATAGCTCCTACGAGCAGTACTTC

D gene: NA
J gene: TRBJ1-4
V gene: TRBV6-5
CDR3 length: 14
clone size: few
CDR3 protein: CASSVTATNEKLFF
CDR3 DNA: TGTGCCAGCAGCGTTACTGCAACTAATGAAAAACTGTTTTTT

D gene: TRBD2
J gene: TRBJ2-7
V gene: TRBV10-2
CDR3 length: 12
clone size: NA
CDR3 protein: CASGTSPYEQYF
CDR3 DNA: TGCGCCAGCGGGACTAGCCCCTACGAGCAGTACTTC

D gene: NA
J gene: TRBJ2-3
V gene: TRBV20-1
CDR3 length: 15
clone size: few
CDR3 protein: CSARRPSLSTDTQYF
CDR3 DNA: TGCAGTGCTAGACGCCCGAGTCTAAGCACAGATACGCAGTATTTT

D gene: TRBD1
J gene: TRBJ2-7
V gene: TRBV6-5
CDR3 length: 15
clone size: NA
CDR3 protein: CASRTDREIRYEQYF
CDR3 DNA: TGTGCCAGCAGGACGGACAGGGAGATTCGCTACGAGCAGTACTTC

D gene: TRBD1
J gene: TRBJ2-4
V gene: TRBV12-3/TRBV12-4
CDR3 length: 14
clone size: NA
CDR3 protein: CASRQRTGGNIQYF
CDR3 DNA: TGTGCCAGCAGACAACGGACAGGGGGAAACATTCAGTACTTC

D gene: TRBD1
J gene: TRBJ1-2
V gene: TRBV6-2/TRBV6-3
CDR3 length: 13
clone size: NA
CDR3 protein: CASSFDRDYGYTF
CDR3 DNA: TGTGCCAGCAGCTTCGACAGGGACTATGGCTACACCTTC

D gene: TRBD1
J gene: TRBJ1-1
V gene: TRBV5-5
CDR3 length: 14
clone size: few
CDR3 protein: CASKTGQRNTEAFF
CDR3 DNA: TGTGCCAGCAAGACGGGACAGAGAAACACTGAAGCTTTCTTT

D gene: NA
J gene: TRBJ1-5
V gene: TRBV12-3/TRBV12-4
CDR3 length: 15
clone size: few
CDR3 protein: CASSLSSGYNQPQHF
CDR3 DNA: TGTGCCAGCAGTTTATCTTCAGGGTACAATCAGCCCCAGCATTTT

D gene: TRBD1
J gene: TRBJ1-6
V gene: TRBV5-1
CDR3 length: 17
clone size: NA
CDR3 protein: CASSFGTVKFDNSPLHF
CDR3 DNA: TGCGCCAGCAGCTTCGGGACAGTCAAGTTTGATAATTCACCCCTCCACTTT

D gene: TRBD1
J gene: TRBJ1-5
V gene: TRBV6-1
CDR3 length: 14
clone size: NA
CDR3 protein: CASRTGTGNQPQHF
CDR3 DNA: TGTGCCAGCAGGACCGGGACAGGGAATCAGCCCCAGCATTTT

D gene: TRBD2
J gene: TRBJ2-7
V gene: TRBV6-5
CDR3 length: 15
clone size: NA
CDR3 protein: CASSPLAGFSYEQYF
CDR3 DNA: TGTGCCAGCAGTCCTTTAGCGGGGTTCTCCTACGAGCAGTACTTC

D gene: TRBD1
J gene: TRBJ2-1
V gene: TRBV13
CDR3 length: 11
clone size: NA
CDR3 protein: CASSYRGSGFF
CDR3 DNA: TGTGCCAGCAGCTACAGGGGGAGCGGGTTCTTC

D gene: NA
J gene: TRBJ2-2
V gene: TRBV27
CDR3 length: 13
clone size: NA
CDR3 protein: CASSLKGTGELFF
CDR3 DNA: TGTGCCAGCAGTTTAAAGGGAACCGGGGAGCTGTTTTTT

D gene: NA
J gene: TRBJ1-4
V gene: TRBV6-5
CDR3 length: 11
clone size: few
CDR3 protein: CASSTGRRIFF
CDR3 DNA: TGTGCCAGCAGTACGGGACGTCGGATATTTTTT

D gene: TRBD1
J gene: TRBJ1-6
V gene: TRBV5-6
CDR3 length: 19
clone size: NA
CDR3 protein: CASSYVRPGQGSWNSPLHF
CDR3 DNA: TGTGCCAGCAGCTATGTGAGGCCTGGACAGGGGTCGTGGAATTCACCCCTCCACTTT

D gene: NA
J gene: TRBJ1-1
V gene: TRBV2
CDR3 length: 16
clone size: NA
CDR3 protein: CASSENPPGVGTEAFF
CDR3 DNA: TGTGCCAGCAGTGAAAATCCTCCAGGGGTAGGAACTGAAGCTTTCTTT

D gene: NA
J gene: TRBJ1-1
V gene: TRBV7-2
CDR3 length: 15
clone size: few
CDR3 protein: CASSSVGGTNTEAFF
CDR3 DNA: TGTGCCAGCAGCTCCGTTGGGGGGACGAACACTGAAGCTTTCTTT

D gene: NA
J gene: TRBJ2-1
V gene: TRBV28
CDR3 length: 15
clone size: NA
CDR3 protein: CASRRRAASYNEQFF
CDR3 DNA: TGTGCCAGCAGACGACGTGCGGCCTCCTACAATGAGCAGTTCTTC

D gene: TRBD2
J gene: TRBJ2-1
V gene: TRBV7-2
CDR3 length: 16
clone size: NA
CDR3 protein: CASSTHPGLAYNEQFF
CDR3 DNA: TGTGCCAGCAGCACCCACCCGGGACTAGCCTACAATGAGCAGTTCTTC

D gene: NA
J gene: TRBJ1-2
V gene: TRBV29-1
CDR3 length: 11
clone size: NA
CDR3 protein: CSVENLGGYTF
CDR3 DNA: TGCAGCGTCGAGAACCTAGGTGGCTACACCTTC